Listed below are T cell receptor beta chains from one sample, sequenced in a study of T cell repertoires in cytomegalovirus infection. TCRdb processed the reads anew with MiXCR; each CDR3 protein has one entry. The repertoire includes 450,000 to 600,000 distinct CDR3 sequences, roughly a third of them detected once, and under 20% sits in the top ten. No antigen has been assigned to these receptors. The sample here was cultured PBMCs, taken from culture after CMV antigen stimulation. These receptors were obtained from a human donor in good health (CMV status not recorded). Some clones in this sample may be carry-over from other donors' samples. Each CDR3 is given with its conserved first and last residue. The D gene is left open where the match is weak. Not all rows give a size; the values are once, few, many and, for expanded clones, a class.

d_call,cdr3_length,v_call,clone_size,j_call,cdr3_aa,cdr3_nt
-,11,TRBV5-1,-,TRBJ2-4,CATTDGNIQYF,TGCGCCACCACCGACGGAAACATTCAGTACTTC
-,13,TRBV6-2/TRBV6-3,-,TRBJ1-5,CASRNGASQPQHF,TGTGCCAGCAGGAACGGGGCCTCTCAGCCCCAGCATTTT
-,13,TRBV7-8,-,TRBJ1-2,CASSLGTGRGYTF,TGTGCCAGCAGCTTAGGTACCGGCCGTGGCTACACCTTC
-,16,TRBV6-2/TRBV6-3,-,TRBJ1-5,CASSYSSVSSNQPQHF,TGTGCCAGCAGTTACTCGTCCGTTTCGAGCAATCAGCCCCAGCATTTT
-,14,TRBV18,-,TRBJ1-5,CASSPRDADQPQHF,TGTGCCAGCTCACCACGGGACGCGGATCAGCCCCAGCATTTT
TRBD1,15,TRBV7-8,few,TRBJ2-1,CASSPPGQGTSEQFF,TGTGCCAGCAGCCCACCGGGACAGGGGACTAGTGAGCAGTTCTTC
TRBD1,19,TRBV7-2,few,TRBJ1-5,CASSLAETQGVNSNQPQHF,TGTGCCAGCAGCTTAGCGGAGACGCAGGGGGTCAATAGCAATCAGCCCCAGCATTTT
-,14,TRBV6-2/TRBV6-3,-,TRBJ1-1,CASRMGSRGTEAFF,TGTGCCAGCAGAATGGGGAGTAGGGGCACTGAAGCTTTCTTT
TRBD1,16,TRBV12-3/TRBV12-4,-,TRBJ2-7,CASNVRPGQSSYEQYF,TGTGCCAGCAACGTTCGACCGGGACAGAGCTCCTACGAGCAGTACTTC
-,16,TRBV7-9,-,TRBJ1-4,CASSFGGVTTNEKLFF,TGTGCCAGCAGCTTTGGTGGGGTCACGACTAATGAAAAACTGTTTTTT
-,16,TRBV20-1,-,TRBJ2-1,CSARDRRTSSYNEQFF,TGCAGTGCTAGAGATCGGAGGACAAGCTCCTACAATGAGCAGTTCTTC
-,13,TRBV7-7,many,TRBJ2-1,CASSIDISYEQVF,TGTGCTAGCAGCATCGACATTAGCTATGAGCAGGTCTTC
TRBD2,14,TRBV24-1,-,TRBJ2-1,CATGEGGSYNEQFF,TGTGCCACCGGGGAGGGTGGCTCCTACAATGAGCAGTTCTTC
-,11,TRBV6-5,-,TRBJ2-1,CASSYGQEQFF,TGTGCCAGCAGTTACGGGCAAGAGCAGTTCTTC
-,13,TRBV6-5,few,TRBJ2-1,CASSYSKGNEQFF,TGTGCCAGCAGTTACTCGAAAGGCAATGAGCAGTTCTTC
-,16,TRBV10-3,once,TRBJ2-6,CAISAQISSGANVLTF,TGTGCCATCAGTGCGCAAATCAGCTCTGGGGCCAACGTCCTGACTTTC
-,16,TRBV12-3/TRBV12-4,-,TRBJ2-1,CASSLQGQKLDNEQFF,TGTGCCAGCAGTTTACAAGGACAAAAGCTAGACAATGAGCAGTTCTTC
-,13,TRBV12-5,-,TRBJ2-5,CASGWGFQETQYF,TGTGCTAGTGGTTGGGGATTTCAAGAGACCCAGTACTTC
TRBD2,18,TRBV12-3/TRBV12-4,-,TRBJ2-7,CASSNPGLAGSSSYEQYF,TGTGCCAGCAGCAACCCCGGGCTAGCGGGTTCGAGCTCCTACGAGCAGTACTTC
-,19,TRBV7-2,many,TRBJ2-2,CASSFRIPSPITNTGELFF,TGTGCCAGCAGCTTTCGCATCCCTTCGCCCATTACGAACACCGGGGAGCTGTTTTTT
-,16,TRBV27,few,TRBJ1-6,CASRHSGTLYNSPLHF,TGTGCCAGCAGACACTCCGGGACACTCTATAATTCACCCCTCCACTTT
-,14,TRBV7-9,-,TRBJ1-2,CASSLSQGSYGYTF,TGTGCCAGCAGCTTAAGCCAGGGAAGCTATGGCTACACCTTC
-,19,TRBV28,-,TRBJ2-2,CASQTLKVAQDKDTGELFF,TGTGCCAGCCAAACCCTCAAGGTAGCGCAAGACAAGGACACCGGGGAGCTGTTTTTT
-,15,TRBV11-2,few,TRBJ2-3,CASSLGAYRTDTQYF,TGTGCCAGCAGCTTAGGGGCATACCGCACAGATACGCAGTATTTT
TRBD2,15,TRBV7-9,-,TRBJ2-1,CASRSGLAAYNEQFF,TGTGCCAGCAGATCCGGACTAGCGGCTTACAATGAGCAGTTCTTC
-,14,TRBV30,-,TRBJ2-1,CAWRAIDGINEQFF,TGTGCCTGGAGGGCCATAGACGGAATTAATGAGCAGTTCTTC
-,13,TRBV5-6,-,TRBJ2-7,CASSLYQGNEQYF,TGTGCCAGCAGCTTGTACCAGGGTAACGAGCAGTACTTC
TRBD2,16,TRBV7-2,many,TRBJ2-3,CASSLVLAETSDTQYF,TGTGCCAGCAGCTTAGTGCTAGCGGAGACTTCAGATACGCAGTATTTT
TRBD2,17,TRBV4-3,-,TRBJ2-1,CASSQAPSGSSYNEQFF,TGCGCCAGCAGCCAAGCGCCTAGCGGGAGCTCCTACAATGAGCAGTTCTTC
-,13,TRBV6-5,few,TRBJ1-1,CASSSPRAPEAFF,TGTGCCAGCAGTTCCCCCAGGGCCCCTGAAGCTTTCTTT
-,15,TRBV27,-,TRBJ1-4,CASSGRDRNNEKLFF,TGTGCCAGCAGTGGACGAGACAGAAATAATGAAAAACTGTTTTTT
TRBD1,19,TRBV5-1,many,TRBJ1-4,CASSQARTGIRSFNEKLFF,TGCGCCAGCAGCCAAGCCAGGACAGGGATTCGGTCCTTTAATGAAAAACTGTTTTTT
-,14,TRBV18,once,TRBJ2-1,CASSPNEGIYEQFF,TGTGCCAGCTCACCGAATGAGGGGATCTATGAGCAGTTCTTC
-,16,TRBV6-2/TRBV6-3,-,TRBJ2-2,CASSYPAGASVGELFF,TGTGCCAGCAGTTACCCGGCAGGGGCCTCCGTAGGGGAGCTGTTTTTT
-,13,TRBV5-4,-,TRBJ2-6,CASGRSGANVLTF,TGTGCCAGCGGAAGGTCTGGGGCCAACGTCCTGACTTTC
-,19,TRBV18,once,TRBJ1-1,CASSPDRKVVQGISLGAFF,TGTGCCAGCTCACCAGATCGAAAAGTCGTACAGGGAATTTCCCTTGGAGCTTTCTTT
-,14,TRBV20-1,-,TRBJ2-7,CSAPLDPSSYEQYF,TGCAGTGCACCGTTAGATCCGAGCTCCTACGAGCAGTACTTC
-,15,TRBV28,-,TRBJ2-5,CASSPAQGRPETQYF,TGTGCCAGCAGTCCTGCCCAGGGGAGACCCGAGACCCAGTACTTC
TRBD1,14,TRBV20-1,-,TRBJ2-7,CSAKRGTGNHEQYF,TGCAGTGCGAAAAGGGGGACAGGTAACCACGAGCAGTACTTC
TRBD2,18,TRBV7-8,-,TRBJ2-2,CASSLVTSGAANTGELFF,TGTGCCAGCAGCTTAGTTACTAGCGGGGCCGCGAACACCGGGGAGCTGTTTTTT
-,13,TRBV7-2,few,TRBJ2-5,CASGRGRVETQYF,TGTGCCAGCGGGCGGGGACGAGTAGAGACCCAGTACTTC
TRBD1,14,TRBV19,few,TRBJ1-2,CASSQETGIYGYTF,TGTGCCAGTAGCCAAGAGACAGGGATCTATGGCTACACCTTC
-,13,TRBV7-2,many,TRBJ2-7,CASSDGRSYEQYF,TGTGCCAGCAGCGACGGACGGAGTTACGAGCAGTACTTC
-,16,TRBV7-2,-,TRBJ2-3,CASSLRNPRQTDTQYF,TGTGCCAGCAGCTTACGAAATCCCAGACAGACAGATACGCAGTATTTT
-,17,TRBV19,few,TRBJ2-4,CASTSGQNSVAKNIQYF,TGTGCCAGTACCTCTGGACAGAATTCCGTAGCCAAAAACATTCAGTACTTC
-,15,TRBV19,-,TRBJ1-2,CASSIGGTTNYGYTF,TGTGCCAGTAGTATTGGTGGGACGACTAACTATGGCTACACCTTC
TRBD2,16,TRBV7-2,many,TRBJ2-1,CASSPDGGASYNEQFF,TGTGCCAGCAGCCCGGACGGGGGGGCTAGCTACAATGAGCAGTTCTTC
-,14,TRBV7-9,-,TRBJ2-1,CASKDGTMNFGQFF,TGTGCCAGCAAGGACGGGACAATGAATTTTGGGCAGTTCTTC
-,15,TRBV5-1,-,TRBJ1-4,CASSLEGSGDEKLFF,TGCGCCAGCAGCTTGGAGGGGAGCGGGGATGAAAAACTGTTTTTT
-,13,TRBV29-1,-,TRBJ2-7,CSVMEQIAYEQYF,TGCAGCGTTATGGAGCAGATTGCCTACGAGCAGTACTTC
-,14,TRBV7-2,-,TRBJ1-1,CASSFRYRATEAFF,TGTGCCAGCAGCTTTCGGTACAGGGCTACTGAAGCTTTCTTT
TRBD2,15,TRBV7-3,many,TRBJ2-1,CASSLAGGPKDEQFF,TGTGCCAGCAGCCTAGCGGGAGGGCCCAAGGATGAGCAGTTCTTC
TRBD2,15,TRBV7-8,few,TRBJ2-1,CASSLEGGSWNEQFF,TGTGCCAGCAGCTTAGAGGGCGGGAGCTGGAATGAGCAGTTCTTC
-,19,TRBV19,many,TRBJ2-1,CASSIDWGGTGTMYNEQFF,TGTGCCAGTAGTATAGATTGGGGGGGAACAGGGACGATGTACAATGAGCAGTTCTTC
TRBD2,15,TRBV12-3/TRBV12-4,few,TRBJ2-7,CASSSTTSGSAEQYF,TGTGCCAGCAGCTCCACTACTAGCGGGAGCGCCGAGCAGTACTTC
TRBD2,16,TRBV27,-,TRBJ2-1,CASSSQKAGGPHEQFF,TGTGCCAGCAGTTCCCAGAAAGCGGGAGGGCCGCATGAGCAGTTCTTC
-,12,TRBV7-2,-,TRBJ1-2,CASSTGQYGYTF,TGTGCCAGCAGCACAGGACAGTATGGCTACACCTTC
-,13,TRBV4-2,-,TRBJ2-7,CASSRHRVGEQYF,TGTGCCAGCAGCCGCCACAGGGTCGGCGAGCAGTACTTC
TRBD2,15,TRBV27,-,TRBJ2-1,CASTRLAVLDNEQFF,TGTGCCAGCACTAGACTAGCGGTGTTAGACAATGAGCAGTTCTTC
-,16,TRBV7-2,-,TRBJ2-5,CASSLWGGGGRETQYF,TGTGCCAGCAGCTTATGGGGGGGAGGGGGTAGGGAGACCCAGTACTTC